The present TCR beta chain was sequenced within a study of T-cell reconstitution after alpha-beta-depleted transplantation in children. General study points: From newly produced T cells came most of the T-cell counts and diversity one year after transplant.

Concerning this clonotype itself: Its cognate antigen is unknown.

The TCRbeta library was prepared with unique molecular identifiers. MiXCR was run by TCRdb on the PCR reads, yielding one entry per CDR3 protein. The table has roughly 50,000 distinct CDR3 sequences, about 40% seen once. Trimming stripped 1 base from V and 5 bases from J, with 14 bases between. Germline lookup yields CDR1 SGHAT and CDR2 FQDESV (reference sequence). This CDR3 spans 15 amino acids. The V gene is TRBV11-1, the J gene TRBJ1-1, with a weak D call TRBD1 (6 bases). Sample: PBMCs, mostly from graft donor cells, taken 360 days after TCRalphabeta/CD19-depleted stem cell transplant. The TCR was taken from a male patient younger than 18 who had a stem cell transplant for acute lymphoblastic leukemia, so the T cells may come from the graft donor. The CDR3 region has the DNA TGTGCCAGCAGCTTAGGGCGGGGGCTCGGAACTGAAGCTTTCTTT. The encoded protein is CASSLGRGLGTEAFF.